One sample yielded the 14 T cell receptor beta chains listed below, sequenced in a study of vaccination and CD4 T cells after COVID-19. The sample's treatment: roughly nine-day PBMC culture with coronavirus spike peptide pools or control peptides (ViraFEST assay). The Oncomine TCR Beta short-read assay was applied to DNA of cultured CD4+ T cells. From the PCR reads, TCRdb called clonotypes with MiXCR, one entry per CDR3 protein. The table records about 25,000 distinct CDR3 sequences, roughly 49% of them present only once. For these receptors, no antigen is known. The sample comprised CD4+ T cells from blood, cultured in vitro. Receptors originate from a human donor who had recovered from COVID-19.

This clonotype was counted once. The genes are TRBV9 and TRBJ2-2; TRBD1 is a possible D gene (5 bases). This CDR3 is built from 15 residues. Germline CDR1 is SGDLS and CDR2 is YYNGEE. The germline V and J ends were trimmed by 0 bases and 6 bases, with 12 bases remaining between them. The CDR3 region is CASSVVAGLPGELFF. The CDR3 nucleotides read TGTGCCAGCAGCGTAGTGGCAGGGCTTCCCGGGGAGCTGTTTTTT. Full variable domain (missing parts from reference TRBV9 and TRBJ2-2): DSGVTQTPKHLITATGQRVTLRCSPRSGDLSVYWYQQSLDQGLQFLIQYYNGEERAKGNILERFSAQQFPDLHSELNLSSLELGDSALYFCASSVVAGLPGELFFGEGSRLTVL.

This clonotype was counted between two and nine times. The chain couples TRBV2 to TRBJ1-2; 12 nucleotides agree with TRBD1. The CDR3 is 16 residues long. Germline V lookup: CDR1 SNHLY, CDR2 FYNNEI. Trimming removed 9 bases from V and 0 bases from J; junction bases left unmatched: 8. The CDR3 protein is CARSGTGGLSNYGYTF. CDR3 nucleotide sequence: TGTGCCAGATCCGGGACAGGGGGCCTCTCTAACTATGGCTACACCTTC. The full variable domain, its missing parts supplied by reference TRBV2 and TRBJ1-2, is EPEVTQTPSHQVTQMGQEVILRCVPISNHLYFYWYRQILGQKVEFLVSFYNNEISEKSEIFDDQFSVERPDGSNFTLKIRSTKLEDSAMYFCARSGTGGLSNYGYTFGSGTRLTVV.

DNA for the CDR3: TGTGCCAGCAGTCCCCACAATGAGCAGTTCTTC. Amino acids: CASSPHNEQFF. The chain employs TRBV2 and TRBJ2-1, with unresolved D. Germline CDR1 reads SNHLY; CDR2 reads FYNNEI. With 5 bases removed from V and 5 bases from J, the gap between germline ends came to 4 bases. The CDR3 is 11 amino acids.

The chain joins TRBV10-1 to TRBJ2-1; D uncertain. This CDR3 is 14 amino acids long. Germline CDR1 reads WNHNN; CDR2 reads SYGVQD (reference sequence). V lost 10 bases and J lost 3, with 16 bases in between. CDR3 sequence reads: CANDPHQVYNEQFF. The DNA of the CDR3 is TGCGCCAACGATCCCCATCAAGTCTACAATGAGCAGTTCTTC.

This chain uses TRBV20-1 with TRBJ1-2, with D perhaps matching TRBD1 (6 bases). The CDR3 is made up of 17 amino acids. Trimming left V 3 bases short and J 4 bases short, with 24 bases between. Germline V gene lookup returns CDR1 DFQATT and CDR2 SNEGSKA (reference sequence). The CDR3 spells CSASPLWQGLSFYGYTF. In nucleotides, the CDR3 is TGCAGTGCTAGTCCCCTCTGGCAGGGGCTGTCCTTCTATGGCTACACCTTC.

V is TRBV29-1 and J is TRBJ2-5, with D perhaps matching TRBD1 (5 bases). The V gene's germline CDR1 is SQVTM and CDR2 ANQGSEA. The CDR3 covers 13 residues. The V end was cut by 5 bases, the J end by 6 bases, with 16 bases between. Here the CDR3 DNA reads TGCAGCGTTCGTGGGGCTCTTAGCAAGACCCAGTACTTC. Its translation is CSVRGALSKTQYF.

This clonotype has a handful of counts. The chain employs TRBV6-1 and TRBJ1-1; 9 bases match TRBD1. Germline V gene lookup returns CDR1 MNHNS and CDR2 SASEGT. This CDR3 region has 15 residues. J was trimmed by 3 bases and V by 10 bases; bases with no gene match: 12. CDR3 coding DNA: TGTGCCACTCGGGACAGGGCCCCCGGGGACACTGAAGCTTTCTTT. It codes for CATRDRAPGDTEAFF.

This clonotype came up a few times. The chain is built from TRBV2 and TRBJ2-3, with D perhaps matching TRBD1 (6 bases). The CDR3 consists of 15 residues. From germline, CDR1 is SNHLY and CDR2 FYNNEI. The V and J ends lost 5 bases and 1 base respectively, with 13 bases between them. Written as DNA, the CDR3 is TGTGCCAGCAGTAGAGGGGGTACGGGCACAGATACGCAGTATTTT. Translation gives CASSRGGTGTDTQYF.

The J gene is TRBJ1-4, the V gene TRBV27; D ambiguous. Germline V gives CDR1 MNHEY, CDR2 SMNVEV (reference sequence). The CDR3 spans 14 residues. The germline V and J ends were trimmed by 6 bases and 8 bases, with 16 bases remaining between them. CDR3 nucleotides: TGTGCCAGCAGCTTGCGGGGAGTTGGGGAAAAACTGTTTTTT. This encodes CASSLRGVGEKLFF.

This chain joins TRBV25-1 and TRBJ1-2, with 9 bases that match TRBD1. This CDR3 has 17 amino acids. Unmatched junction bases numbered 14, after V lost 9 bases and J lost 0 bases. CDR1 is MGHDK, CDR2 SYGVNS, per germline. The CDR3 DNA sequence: TGTGCCAGTTCCCCGACAGGGGGGGCGAGGGCTAACTATGGCTACACCTTC. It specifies CASSPTGGARANYGYTF.

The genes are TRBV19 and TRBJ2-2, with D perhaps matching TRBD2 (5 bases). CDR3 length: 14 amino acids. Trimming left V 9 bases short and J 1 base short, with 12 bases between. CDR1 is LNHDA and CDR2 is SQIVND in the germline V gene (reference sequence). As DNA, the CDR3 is TGTGCCAGCCGAGGGCGGATGAACACCGGGGAGCTGTTTTTT. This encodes CASRGRMNTGELFF.

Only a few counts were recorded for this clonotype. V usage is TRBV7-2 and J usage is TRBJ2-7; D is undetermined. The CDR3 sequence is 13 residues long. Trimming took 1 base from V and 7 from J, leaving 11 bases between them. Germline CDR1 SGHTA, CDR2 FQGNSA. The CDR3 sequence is CASSLVGVQEQYF. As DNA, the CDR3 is TGTGCCAGCAGCTTAGTCGGTGTCCAGGAGCAGTACTTC. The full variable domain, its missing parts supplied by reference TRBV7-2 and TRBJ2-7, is GAGVSQSPSNKVTEKGKDVELRCDPISGHTALYWYRQSLGQGLEFLIYFQGNSAPDKSGLPSDRFSAERTGGSVSTLTIQRTQQEDSAVYLCASSLVGVQEQYFGPGTRLTVT.

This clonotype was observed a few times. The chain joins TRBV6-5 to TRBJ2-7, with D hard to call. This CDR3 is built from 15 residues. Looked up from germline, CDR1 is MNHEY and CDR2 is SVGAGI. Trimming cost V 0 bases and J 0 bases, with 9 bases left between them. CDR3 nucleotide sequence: TGTGCCAGCAGTTACTCGGACGGCAGCTCCTACGAGCAGTACTTC. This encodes CASSYSDGSSYEQYF.

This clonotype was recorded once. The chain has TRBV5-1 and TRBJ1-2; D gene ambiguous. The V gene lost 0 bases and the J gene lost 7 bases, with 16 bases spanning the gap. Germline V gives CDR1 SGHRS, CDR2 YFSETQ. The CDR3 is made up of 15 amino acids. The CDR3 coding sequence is TGCGCCAGCAGCTTGGAGGCGTCTTTGATCGTTGGCTACACCTTC. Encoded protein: CASSLEASLIVGYTF. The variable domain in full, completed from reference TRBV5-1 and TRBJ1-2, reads KAGVTQTPRYLIKTRGQQVTLSCSPISGHRSVSWYQQTPGQGLQFLFEYFSETQRNKGNFPGRFSGRQFSNSRSEMNVSTLELGDSALYLCASSLEASLIVGYTFGSGTRLTVV.